These T cell receptor beta chains were read from a single sample in a study of control samples from healthy donors and cancer patients. Clones were read by immunoSEQ multiplex PCR, and TCRdb kept only the in-frame ones, dropping some. The sample holds 150,000 or so clones, about 90% seen once. Sequencing was carried out using blood. The receptor source for this set is a man between 18 and 29 years old in good health. CDR3s include the opening cysteine and the closing phenylalanine or tryptophan. Each record gives: D gene, clone size, V gene, J gene, CDR3 protein, CDR3 DNA. The D gene is left open where the match is weak. Expanded clones are given a class, and other clones once, few, many or no size at all.

TRBD1	.	TRBV7-2	TRBJ1-2	CASSLDSGQGTPGYTF	TGTGCCAGCAGCTTAGATTCGGGACAGGGGACGCCTGGCTACACCTTC
.	.	TRBV10-3	TRBJ1-1	CAISEPPGRMNTEAFF	TGTGCCATCAGTGAGCCTCCGGGACGAATGAACACTGAAGCTTTCTTT
TRBD2	.	TRBV6-2/TRBV6-3	TRBJ2-5	CASSFTIYRLAAQETQYF	TGTGCCAGCAGCTTTACTATTTATCGGCTAGCGGCACAAGAGACCCAGTACTTC
.	.	TRBV7-8	TRBJ1-1	CASSSREEAFF	TGTGCCAGCAGCTCCAGGGAGGAAGCTTTCTTT
.	.	TRBV18	TRBJ2-1	CASSPPRGSGNEQFF	TGTGCCAGCTCACCACCCAGGGGCTCAGGGAATGAGCAGTTCTTC
.	.	TRBV5-6	TRBJ1-2	CASSLAAAGRKYGYTF	TGTGCCAGCAGCTTGGCCGCCGCAGGGAGGAAGTATGGCTACACCTTC
.	.	TRBV2	TRBJ2-7	CASSDAGTASYEQYF	TGTGCCAGCAGTGACGCCGGGACGGCATCCTACGAGCAGTACTTC
.	.	TRBV28	TRBJ1-4	CASTLGRRDGNEKLFF	TGTGCCAGCACCTTAGGGCGCCGGGACGGGAATGAAAAACTGTTTTTT
TRBD1	.	TRBV28	TRBJ1-2	CASTDRGQGYTF	TGTGCCAGCACTGACAGGGGTCAAGGCTACACCTTC
.	few	TRBV7-2	TRBJ1-6	CASSLVGPPNSPLHF	TGTGCCAGCAGCTTAGTGGGCCCCCCTAATTCACCCCTCCACTTT
TRBD1	once	TRBV9	TRBJ2-2	CASSVVGTGASGELFF	TGTGCCAGCAGCGTAGTAGGGACAGGGGCCTCCGGGGAGCTGTTTTTT
TRBD1	.	TRBV19	TRBJ1-5	CASTTAAGGYSNQPQHF	TGTGCCAGTACCACAGCGGCAGGGGGTTATAGCAATCAGCCCCAGCATTTT
.	.	TRBV4-3	TRBJ1-5	CASSQEPGLSNQPQHF	TGCGCCAGCAGCCAAGAACCGGGACTTAGCAATCAGCCCCAGCATTTT
.	.	TRBV12-5	TRBJ1-3	CASGYPRGGQAGNTIYF	TGTGCTAGTGGTTATCCCCGGGGCGGGCAGGCTGGAAACACCATATATTTT
.	.	TRBV3-1/TRBV3-2	TRBJ1-6	CASSPQPASIYPHF	TGTGCCAGCAGCCCCCAGCCGGCCTCCATTTATCCCCACTTT
.	.	TRBV7-6	TRBJ2-1	CASSYYIPGGYNEQFF	TGTGCCAGCAGCTATTATATCCCCGGGGGCTACAATGAGCAGTTCTTC
.	few	TRBV12-5	TRBJ1-2	CASVGHPGDGYTF	TGTGCTAGCGTGGGACACCCAGGGGATGGCTACACCTTC
.	.	TRBV19	TRBJ2-3	CASMYGFPHCTDTQYF	TGTGCCAGTATGTACGGCTTCCCACATTGCACAGATACGCAGTATTTT
.	.	TRBV4-1	TRBJ2-7	CASSQDPANSPYEQYF	TGCGCCAGCAGCCAAGATCCGGCGAACAGCCCCTACGAGCAGTACTTC
TRBD1	.	TRBV11-2	TRBJ1-1	CASSLGRTGGNTEAFF	TGTGCCAGCAGCTTAGGGCGGACAGGGGGCAATACTGAAGCTTTCTTT
TRBD2	once	TRBV4-3	TRBJ2-1	CASSQDSGVYNEQFF	TGCGCCAGCAGCCAAGATAGCGGGGTGTACAATGAGCAGTTCTTC
.	once	TRBV30	TRBJ1-2	CAYGTNYGYTF	TGTGCCTACGGGACTAACTATGGCTACACCTTC
TRBD2	.	TRBV3-1/TRBV3-2	TRBJ2-3	CASSRRLAGNTDTQYF	TGTGCCAGCAGCCGCCGACTAGCGGGGAACACAGATACGCAGTATTTT
.	.	TRBV5-1	TRBJ1-1	CASSPTGGWGNTEAFF	TGCGCCAGCAGCCCAACGGGGGGTTGGGGGAACACTGAAGCTTTCTTT
.	.	TRBV5-4	TRBJ2-3	CASSLLDWDTDTQYF	TGTGCCAGCAGCCTGCTGGACTGGGACACAGATACGCAGTATTTT
TRBD1	once	TRBV5-1	TRBJ1-1	CASSLGQARMNTEAFF	TGCGCCAGCAGCCTGGGACAGGCTCGGATGAACACTGAAGCTTTCTTT
TRBD2	.	TRBV2	TRBJ2-5	CASSERAGGPETQYF	TGTGCCAGCAGTGAACGAGCGGGGGGGCCCGAGACCCAGTACTTC
.	.	TRBV5-1	TRBJ1-6	CASSPENNSPLHF	TGCGCCAGCAGCCCGGAAAATAATTCACCCCTCCACTTT
TRBD1	.	TRBV5-1	TRBJ1-3	CASSPRDRAGNTIYF	TGCGCCAGCAGCCCCCGGGACAGGGCGGGAAACACCATATATTTT
.	.	TRBV15	TRBJ1-6	CATSRVKGYNSPLHF	TGTGCCACCAGCAGAGTAAAGGGATACAATTCACCCCTCCACTTT
TRBD1	.	TRBV5-1	TRBJ2-5	CASSFTGGGETQYF	TGCGCCAGCAGCTTCACAGGGGGTGGTGAGACCCAGTACTTC
.	.	TRBV27	TRBJ2-1	CASSSVLKTNEQFF	TGTGCCAGCAGTTCCGTCCTAAAGACGAATGAGCAGTTCTTC
TRBD1	.	TRBV27	TRBJ2-7	CASKTGGYEQYF	TGTGCCAGCAAAACAGGGGGCTACGAGCAGTACTTC
TRBD1	.	TRBV5-1	TRBJ1-5	CASGLTGEDDQPQHF	TGCGCCAGCGGCCTAACAGGGGAGGACGATCAGCCCCAGCATTTT
.	.	TRBV28	TRBJ1-2	CASSSTLRGTPRNYGYTF	TGTGCCAGCAGTTCCACCTTGAGAGGCACTCCGCGTAACTATGGCTACACCTTC
.	.	TRBV4-1	TRBJ1-4	CASSPRAEKLFF	TGCGCCAGCAGCCCCAGGGCTGAAAAACTGTTTTTT
.	once	TRBV20-1	TRBJ2-3	CSASMGGTDTQYF	TGCAGTGCTAGTATGGGGGGCACAGATACGCAGTATTTT
.	.	TRBV4-1	TRBJ1-3	CASSQTTGTVAGNTIYF	TGCGCCAGCAGCCAAACAACCGGGACTGTGGCTGGAAACACCATATATTTT
TRBD2	.	TRBV7-9	TRBJ2-5	CASSAGVQETQYF	TGTGCCAGCAGCGCGGGGGTCCAAGAGACCCAGTACTTC
.	.	TRBV3-1/TRBV3-2	TRBJ1-1	CASSPHGAGNTEAFF	TGTGCCAGCAGCCCGCACGGGGCGGGGAACACTGAAGCTTTCTTT
.	.	TRBV29-1	TRBJ2-5	CSVEDSWGKETQYF	TGCAGCGTTGAAGATTCGTGGGGCAAAGAGACCCAGTACTTC
.	.	TRBV15	TRBJ2-7	CATSRDPSYEQYF	TGTGCCACCAGCAGAGATCCCTCCTACGAGCAGTACTTC
TRBD1	.	TRBV11-3	TRBJ2-3	CASRQGAKDTQYF	TGTGCCAGCAGACAGGGGGCTAAGGATACGCAGTATTTT
.	.	TRBV29-1	TRBJ1-4	CSVIIGNEKLFF	TGCAGCGTTATAATTGGTAATGAAAAACTGTTTTTT
TRBD2	.	TRBV11-1	TRBJ2-1	CASSQGLASHNEQFF	TGTGCCAGCAGCCAAGGACTAGCATCACACAATGAGCAGTTCTTC
.	.	TRBV5-5	TRBJ1-6	CASSLDRGGSSPLHF	TGTGCCAGCAGCTTGGATCGGGGAGGGAGTTCACCCCTCCACTTT
.	.	TRBV19	TRBJ1-2	CASSTSPRRDWGYTF	TGTGCCAGTAGTACCTCACCTCGGAGGGACTGGGGCTACACCTTC